This record looks at one T cell receptor (beta chain) sequence and its context. Measured with immunoSEQ multiplex PCR; TCRdb has only the in-frame clones, and not every one. The data contain approximately 14,000 clones, around 48% of them singletons. The data are from a study of sequential checkpoint blockade in melanoma. Treatment described: randomized to nivolumab then ipilimumab (arm A) or the reverse (arm B). Trimming shortened V by 6 bases and J by 7 bases, and 15 bases separated the two germline ends. In germline, CDR1 is LNHDA, CDR2 SQIVND (reference sequence). The CDR3 totals 13 residues. This receptor was taken from a human donor with melanoma. The starting material was CD8+ T cells sorted from blood (inferred from file names), obtained from a patient given nivolumab and ipilimumab in sequence. The chain couples TRBV19 to TRBJ1-1; no clear D. The CDR3 spells CASRNAERFEAFF. CDR3 nucleotides: TGTGCCAGTAGGAATGCAGAGAGGTTTGAAGCTTTCTTT. The full variable domain, completed using reference TRBV19 and TRBJ1-1, is DGGITQSPKYLFRKEGQNVTLSCEQNLNHDAMYWYRQDPGQGLRLIYYSQIVNDFQKGDIAEGYSVSREKKESFPLTVTSAQKNPTAFYLCASRNAERFEAFFGQGTRLTVV.